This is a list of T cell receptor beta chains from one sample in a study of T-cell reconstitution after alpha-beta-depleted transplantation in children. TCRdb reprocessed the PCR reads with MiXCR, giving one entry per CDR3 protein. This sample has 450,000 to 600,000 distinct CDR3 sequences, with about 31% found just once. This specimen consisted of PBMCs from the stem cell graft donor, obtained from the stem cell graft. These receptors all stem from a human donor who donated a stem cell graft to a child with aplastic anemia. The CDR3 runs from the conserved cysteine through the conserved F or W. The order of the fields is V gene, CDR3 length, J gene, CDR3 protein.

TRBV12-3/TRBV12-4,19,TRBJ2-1,CASRPWGPSSLTRNNEQFF
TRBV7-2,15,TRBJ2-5,CASSLVLAVKETQYF
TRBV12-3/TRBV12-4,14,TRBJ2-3,CASSLRQYTDTQYF
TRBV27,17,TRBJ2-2,CASTPTQGTTNTGELFF
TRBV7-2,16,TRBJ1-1,CASSLDPTGGGVGAFF
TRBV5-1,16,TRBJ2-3,CASSLLDSGSWDTQYF
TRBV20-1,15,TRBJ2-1,CSASPFSGSYNEQFF
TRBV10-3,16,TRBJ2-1,CAISESPAGGLNEQFF
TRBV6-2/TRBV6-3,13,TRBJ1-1,CASSYRMNTEAFF
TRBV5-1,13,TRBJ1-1,CASSEGPNTEAFF
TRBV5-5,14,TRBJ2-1,CASSLGRGSYEQFF
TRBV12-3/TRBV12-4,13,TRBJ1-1,CASSQGRSTEAFF
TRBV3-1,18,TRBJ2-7,CASSQDMRASGFSYEQYF
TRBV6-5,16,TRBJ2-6,CASSYEMNQWANVLTF
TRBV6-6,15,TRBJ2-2,CASSYLEANTGELFF
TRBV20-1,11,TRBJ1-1,CSARVGIEAFF
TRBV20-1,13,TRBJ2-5,CSALRRELETQYF
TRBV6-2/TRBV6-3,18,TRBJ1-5,CASSEFGAGGEVFQPQHF
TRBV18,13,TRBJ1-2,CASSPPSVYGYTF
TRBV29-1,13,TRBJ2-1,CSVVNRVGNEQFF
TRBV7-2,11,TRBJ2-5,CASSLDRIWGF
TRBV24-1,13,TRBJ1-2,CATSVRDSYGYTF
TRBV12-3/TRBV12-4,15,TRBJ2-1,CASSPGGAFYNEQFF
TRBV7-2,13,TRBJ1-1,CASSLVRVAEAFF
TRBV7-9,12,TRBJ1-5,CASSRPNQPQHF
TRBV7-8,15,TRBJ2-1,CASSSRSGNEYEQFF
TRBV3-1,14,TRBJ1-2,CASSQGDRYYGYTF
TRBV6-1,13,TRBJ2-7,CASSQGVQNEQYF
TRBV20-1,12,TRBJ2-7,CSAGKQSYEQYF
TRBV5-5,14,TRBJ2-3,CASSLYGGTDTQYF
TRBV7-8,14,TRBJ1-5,CASSFGVSNQPQHF
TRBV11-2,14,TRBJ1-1,CASSFDREWSEAFF
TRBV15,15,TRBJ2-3,CATSRRSVGTDTQYF
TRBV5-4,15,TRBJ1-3,CASSPGQHSGNTIYF
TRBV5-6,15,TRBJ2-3,CASSLRAGNTDTQYF
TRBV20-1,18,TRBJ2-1,CSAPRSGFPREGLNEQFF
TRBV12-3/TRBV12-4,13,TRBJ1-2,CASSFTGSYGYTF
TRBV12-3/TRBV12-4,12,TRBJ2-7,CASTQTVREQYF
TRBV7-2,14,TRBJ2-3,CASSLGGASDTQYF
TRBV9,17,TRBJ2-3,CANGLSRTGGSVDTQYF
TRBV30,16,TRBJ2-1,CAWRKPGLALHNEQFF
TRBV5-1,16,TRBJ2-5,CASSLAAVLYQETQYF
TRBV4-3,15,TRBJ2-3,CASSQFSGSTDTQYF
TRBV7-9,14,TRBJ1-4,CASTAGQFNEKLFF
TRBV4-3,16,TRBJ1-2,CASSQDGAGTNYGYTF
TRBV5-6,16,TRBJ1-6,CASSLGQERTNSPLHF
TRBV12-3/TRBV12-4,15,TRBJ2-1,CASSSGTSAIYEQFF
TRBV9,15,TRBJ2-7,CASSGEAGTAYEQYF
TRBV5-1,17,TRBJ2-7,CASSLAIQRESTYEQYF
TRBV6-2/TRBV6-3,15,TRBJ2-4,CASSYGTLAKNIQYF